This TCR beta chain was identified during a study of OX40 agonist ivuxolimab in advanced cancers. On the study more broadly: Checkpoint inhibitors had been given previously to 40% of patients. Study-level results: Expanded clones were, on average, more numerous among CD8+ T cells than CD4+.

The data were produced by immunoSEQ multiplex PCR, yet TCRdb's version contains in-frame clones alone and is incomplete. Of fewer than 85,000 clones in the sample, 92% are singletons; the top ten hold around 0.5%. It was autoimmune disease history or systemic immunosuppression that excluded patients. Cycle 7 day 1, cycle 4 day 1, and baseline were the timepoints at which blood was sampled. Comments on this clone: As yet, its antigen is unknown.

This CDR3 has 15 residues. J was trimmed by 4 bases and V by 2 bases; bases with no gene match: 5. Germline V gene data show CDR1 as KGHSH and CDR2 as LQKENI. Sequenced here: CD4+ or CD8+ T cells sorted from blood, sampled in a trial of the OX40 agonist ivuxolimab. The TCR originated in an adult with an advanced solid tumor such as melanoma, head and neck, liver or kidney cancer. The chain is built from TRBV18 and TRBJ2-1, with 7 bases fitting TRBD2. The CDR3 DNA reads as TGTGCCAGCTCACCAACGGGAGGCGCGTACAATGAGCAGTTCTTC. It codes for CASSPTGGAYNEQFF. The entire variable domain, with the rest obtained from reference TRBV18 and TRBJ2-1, is as follows: NAGVMQNPRHLVRRRGQEARLRCSPMKGHSHVYWYRQLPEEGLKFMVYLQKENIIDESGMPKERFSAEFPKEGPSILRIQQVVRGDSAAYFCASSPTGGAYNEQFFGPGTRLTVL.